These T cell receptor beta chains were read from a single sample in a study of beta chain features in type 1 diabetes. TCRdb's table, derived via immunoSEQ multiplex PCR, lists solely in-frame clones and lacks some. The data contain fewer than 350,000 clones, over 12% of them singletons. Sequenced sample: naive CD4+ T cells from blood. Receptors were obtained from a man younger than 35 with type 1 diabetes. Each CDR3 is given with its conserved first and last residue. A D gene is named only where the DNA matches it firmly. Clone size appears in some rows only: once, few, many, or a class for an expanded clone.

v_call	d_call	clone_size	j_call	cdr3_nt	cdr3_aa
TRBV5-4	TRBD1	.	TRBJ2-7	TGTGCCAGCAGCTTCCGGGACAGGGTCACATACGAGCAGTACTTC	CASSFRDRVTYEQYF
TRBV18	TRBD1	.	TRBJ1-6	TGTGCCAGCTCACCGACAGGGTATAATTCACCCCTCCACTTT	CASSPTGYNSPLHF
TRBV4-2	.	few	TRBJ2-5	TGTGCCAGCAGCCAGGTCGCTAGCGTCTCGGAGACCCAGTACTTC	CASSQVASVSETQYF
TRBV7-9	.	once	TRBJ1-2	TGTGCCAGCAGGGGTACAGGGCCGTTCTTAGGCTACACCTTC	CASRGTGPFLGYTF
TRBV2	TRBD1	.	TRBJ2-7	TGTGCCAGCATGCCGAACAGGGGTCCCTACGAGCAGTACTTC	CASMPNRGPYEQYF
TRBV4-2	.	.	TRBJ2-2	TGTGCCAGCAGCCAACTAGGGGGATCCGGGGAGCTGTTTTTT	CASSQLGGSGELFF
TRBV5-4	.	.	TRBJ2-2	TGTGCCAGCAGCCCGGGACTTTACACCGGGGAGCTGTTTTTT	CASSPGLYTGELFF
TRBV6-6	.	.	TRBJ2-4	TGTGCCAGCAGTCACTCGACCGGGACAAGGAACATTCAGTACTTC	CASSHSTGTRNIQYF
TRBV2	.	few	TRBJ2-1	TGTGCCAGCAGGAGACTAGTTCCTGAGCAGTTCTTC	CASRRLVPEQFF
TRBV27	.	few	TRBJ1-5	TGTGCCAGCAGTTTGCCTCCGGGATTGAGCAATCAGCCCCAGCATTTT	CASSLPPGLSNQPQHF
TRBV7-2	TRBD1	few	TRBJ2-7	TGTGCCAGCAGCCCCATTAGGGGACAGTTATTACTCGAGCAGTACTTC	CASSPIRGQLLLEQYF
TRBV28	TRBD2	.	TRBJ2-1	TGTGCCAGCAGCTGGACTAGCGGGAGGGCCAGGTACAATGAGCAGTTCTTC	CASSWTSGRARYNEQFF
TRBV2	.	.	TRBJ1-1	TGTGCCAGCAGAGCCCGGACAGAGAACACTGAAGCTTTCTTT	CASRARTENTEAFF
TRBV5-1	.	.	TRBJ2-5	TGCGCCAGCAGCTTGGAGTTCGGCCAAGAGACCCAGTACTTC	CASSLEFGQETQYF
TRBV13	.	few	TRBJ1-2	TGTGCCAGCAGCTTCAGAACCCGATTTGTTCATGGCTACACCTTC	CASSFRTRFVHGYTF
TRBV25-1	.	few	TRBJ2-1	TGTGCCAGCACTCGGGGTGAGAGCTCCTACAATGAGCAGTTCTTC	CASTRGESSYNEQFF
TRBV30	.	.	TRBJ1-2	TGTGCCTGGGCTCAGGGGCCTTATGGCTACACCTTC	CAWAQGPYGYTF
TRBV5-4	TRBD1	few	TRBJ2-5	TGTGCCAGCAGCTTGGGACAGGGGAAGGGAGAGACCCAGTACTTC	CASSLGQGKGETQYF
TRBV7-2	.	.	TRBJ1-5	TGTGCCAGCAGCCCTCAGGGGAGCAATCAGCCCCAGCATTTT	CASSPQGSNQPQHF
TRBV28	TRBD2	few	TRBJ2-1	TGTGCCAGCAGTTTAGCAACTAGCGCGTACAATGAGCAGTTCTTC	CASSLATSAYNEQFF
TRBV5-4	TRBD2	.	TRBJ2-1	TGTGCCAGCAGCCCCGGACTAGCGGGGGTAAGCTCCTACAATGAGCAGTTCTTC	CASSPGLAGVSSYNEQFF
TRBV4-3	.	few	TRBJ1-3	TGCGCCAGCAGCTCACGTACAGGCTCCGGAAACACCATATATTTT	CASSSRTGSGNTIYF
TRBV10-3	TRBD1	.	TRBJ1-2	TGTGCCATCAGCACGACAGGGGACGATGGCTACACCTTC	CAISTTGDDGYTF
TRBV25-1	.	.	TRBJ2-5	TGTGCCGTAATGGAGGGGGCAGGAGAGACCCAGTACTTC	CAVMEGAGETQYF
TRBV6-5	TRBD2	.	TRBJ2-3	TGTGCCAGCAGTTACGGTCTAGCGGGCGGCACAGATACGCAGTATTTT	CASSYGLAGGTDTQYF
TRBV10-3	TRBD1	.	TRBJ2-6	TGTGCCATCAGTGAATGGGACAGTCTCTCTGGGGCCAACGTCCTGACTTTC	CAISEWDSLSGANVLTF
TRBV30	.	.	TRBJ2-5	TGTGCCTGGAGTGTGGCTGGTGGACTGCAAGAGACCCAGTACTTC	CAWSVAGGLQETQYF
TRBV28	TRBD1	few	TRBJ2-4	TGTGCCAGCAGGATCCGGACAGGGGGACTCCTGGCCAAAAACATTCAGTACTTC	CASRIRTGGLLAKNIQYF
TRBV10-3	.	.	TRBJ1-1	TGTGCCATCAGTACAGGGTTGAACACTGAAGCTTTCTTT	CAISTGLNTEAFF
TRBV7-9	.	.	TRBJ2-1	TGTGCCAGCAGCTTAGCTAGATACAATGAGCAGTTCTTC	CASSLARYNEQFF
TRBV28	.	few	TRBJ2-1	TGTGCCAGCAGTGGGGTAGGGGTATCGGGTCTCAATGAGCAGTTCTTC	CASSGVGVSGLNEQFF
TRBV30	.	few	TRBJ1-3	TGTGCCTGTCCCTTTTACAGGCCCTCTGGAAACACCATATATTTT	CACPFYRPSGNTIYF
TRBV18	.	few	TRBJ2-7	TGTGCCAGCTCACGAGTTAGGACTCTGCCTTACGAGCAGTACTTC	CASSRVRTLPYEQYF
TRBV5-1	TRBD1	.	TRBJ1-5	TGCGCCAGCAGCTTGGGGGACAGCCAGAATCAGCCCCAGCATTTT	CASSLGDSQNQPQHF
TRBV11-1	TRBD1	.	TRBJ2-5	TGTGCCAGCAGCTCGCCACCCGGGACAGGTCAAGAGACCCAGTACTTC	CASSSPPGTGQETQYF
TRBV11-2	.	.	TRBJ2-7	TGTGCCAGCATTAACTCCCGAGCGAACAACGAGCAGTACTTC	CASINSRANNEQYF
TRBV30	TRBD2	.	TRBJ2-3	TGTGCGTTAGTAGCTAGCGGAAGCACAGATACGCAGTATTTT	CALVASGSTDTQYF
TRBV11-1	.	.	TRBJ2-1	TGTGCCAGCAGCCAGACATTGTCCTACAATGAGCAGTTCTTC	CASSQTLSYNEQFF
TRBV6-6	.	.	TRBJ1-5	TGTGCCAGCAGTTACTCTCCTAATCAGCCCCAGCATTTT	CASSYSPNQPQHF
TRBV19	TRBD1	.	TRBJ2-1	TGTGCCAGTAGTATGGACAGGGGGCCTTACTCCTACAATGAGCAGTTCTTC	CASSMDRGPYSYNEQFF
TRBV4-1	TRBD1	few	TRBJ2-2	TGCGCCAGCAGCACCCGGACAGGGGCTTACACCGGGGAGCTGTTTTTT	CASSTRTGAYTGELFF
TRBV18	.	.	TRBJ2-5	TGTGCCAGCTCACCATCGGGGGACCAAGAGACCCAGTACTTC	CASSPSGDQETQYF
TRBV13	TRBD2	few	TRBJ2-1	TGTGCCAGCAGCCTATTAGCGGGAGGGTCGTACAATGAGCAGTTCTTC	CASSLLAGGSYNEQFF
TRBV28	.	few	TRBJ2-7	TGTGCCAGCAGCCCCCAGGCAGGCCGATGGCGGCAGTACTTC	CASSPQAGRWRQYF
TRBV5-1	.	few	TRBJ2-5	TGCGCCAGCAGCTTCAAAAATACGGAAGAGACCCAGTACTTC	CASSFKNTEETQYF
TRBV25-1	TRBD2	.	TRBJ2-1	TGTGCCAGCAGTGACCTCGTACTAGCGGGGGTCTACAATGAGCAGTTCTTC	CASSDLVLAGVYNEQFF
TRBV18	.	few	TRBJ1-1	TGTGCCAGCTCACCACGGCTAGACACTGAAGCTTTCTTT	CASSPRLDTEAFF
TRBV18	TRBD1	few	TRBJ2-7	TGTGCCAGCTCAGGGGACAGGGGTGGCGAGCAGTACTTC	CASSGDRGGEQYF
TRBV6-5	TRBD1	.	TRBJ1-4	TGTGCCAGCAGTTACTCAGGACAGGGCGGAGAAAAACTGTTTTTT	CASSYSGQGGEKLFF
TRBV6-5	.	few	TRBJ1-1	TGTGCCAGCAGTTACTTCTCGGGGGGTGGCACTGAAGCTTTCTTT	CASSYFSGGGTEAFF
TRBV7-2	.	few	TRBJ2-5	TGTGCCAGCAGCTTAGGGGCTAGGAGGCAAGAGACCCAGTACTTC	CASSLGARRQETQYF
TRBV5-1	TRBD1	.	TRBJ2-6	TGCGCCAGCAGCTTTACAGGGGCTGGGGCCAACGTCCTGACTTTC	CASSFTGAGANVLTF
TRBV5-1	.	few	TRBJ2-1	TGCGCCAGCAGCCCTCCCAGGGCCTCTACTGACAATGAGCAGTTCTTC	CASSPPRASTDNEQFF
TRBV5-1	TRBD1	few	TRBJ2-6	TGCGCCAGCAGCTTGGACGGACAGGGGGCGCACGGGGCCAACGTCCTGACTTTC	CASSLDGQGAHGANVLTF
TRBV19	TRBD2	few	TRBJ2-3	TGTGCCAGCCGGGGGGGCGATACGCAGTATTTT	CASRGGDTQYF
TRBV10-3	.	few	TRBJ2-3	TGTGCCATCAGTGAAAGCAGCACAGATACGCAGTATTTT	CAISESSTDTQYF
TRBV19	TRBD1	few	TRBJ2-1	TGTGCCAGTAGAGTAGGGGGCGGAAATGAGCAGTTCTTC	CASRVGGGNEQFF
TRBV19	TRBD1	.	TRBJ1-1	TGTGCCAGTAGCTTCGACAGGGCGAACACTGAAGCTTTCTTT	CASSFDRANTEAFF
TRBV19	.	.	TRBJ2-4	TGTGCCAGTAGTGGAAGGGGAATGATAAACATTCAGTACTTC	CASSGRGMINIQYF
TRBV2	.	few	TRBJ2-2	TGTGCCAGCGAATTCGGCGGGGAGCTGTTTTTT	CASEFGGELFF